The present TCR beta chain was sequenced within a study of blood T cell repertoires in COVID-19. Overall study context: COVID-19 samples from acute and convalescent phases originated in the United States, Italy and Spain. The analysed material was cDNA or gDNA that came from T cells, B-cell-depleted T cells, or PBMCs.

This clone came up once. J lost 3 bases, V lost 3 bases, and 10 bases had no gene match. Germline lookup yields CDR1 KGHSH and CDR2 LQKENI. The CDR3 loop spans 19 amino acids. The table came from immunoSEQ multiplex PCR; TCRdb's copy has only in-frame clones and leaves some out. The sample consists of about 300,000 clones, 85% to 90% of them appearing once. The V call is TRBV18, the J call TRBJ2-2, with TRBD2 identical over 13 bases. The sequencing input was peripheral blood. This sequence originates from a woman aged 50 to 60 with COVID-19, enrolled during active disease. The chain's CDR3 is CASSPRLAGGPLYTGELFF. DNA for the CDR3: TGTGCCAGCTCACCCAGACTAGCGGGAGGCCCACTCTACACCGGGGAGCTGTTTTTT.